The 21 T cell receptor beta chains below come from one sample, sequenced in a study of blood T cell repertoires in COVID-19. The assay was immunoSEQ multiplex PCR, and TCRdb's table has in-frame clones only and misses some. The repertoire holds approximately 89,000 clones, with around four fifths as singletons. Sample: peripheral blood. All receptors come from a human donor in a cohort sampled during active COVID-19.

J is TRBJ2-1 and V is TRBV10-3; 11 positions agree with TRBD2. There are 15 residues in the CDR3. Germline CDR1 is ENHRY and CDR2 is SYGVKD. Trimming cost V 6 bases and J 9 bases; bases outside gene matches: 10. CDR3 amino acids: CAIRLTSGGRSEQFF. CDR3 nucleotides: TGTGCCATCAGACTAACTAGCGGGGGACGTAGTGAGCAGTTCTTC.

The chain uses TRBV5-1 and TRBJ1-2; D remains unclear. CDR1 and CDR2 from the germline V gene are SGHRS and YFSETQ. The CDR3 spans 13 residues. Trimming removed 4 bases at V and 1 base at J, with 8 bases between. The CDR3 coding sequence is TGCGCCAGCAGCCCCTACAGTAACTATGGCTACACCTTC. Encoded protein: CASSPYSNYGYTF.

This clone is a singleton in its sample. Here the CDR3 DNA reads TGTGCCACCAGCAGACTTACGGGACAGTTGTCTTCTCAGCCCCAGCATTTT. Protein product: CATSRLTGQLSSQPQHF. This rearrangement joins TRBV15 to TRBJ1-5; 7 bases fit TRBD1. Germline-derived CDR1 and CDR2 are LNHNV and YYDKDF (reference sequence). Trimming took 2 bases from V and 6 from J; bases not matched to a gene: 13. The length of the CDR3 is 17 residues.

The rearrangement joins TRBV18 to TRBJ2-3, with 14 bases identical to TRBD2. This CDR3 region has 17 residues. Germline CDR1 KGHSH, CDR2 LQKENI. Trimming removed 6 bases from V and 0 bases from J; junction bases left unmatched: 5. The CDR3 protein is CASSGLAGGPSTDTQYF. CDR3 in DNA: TGTGCCAGCTCCGGACTAGCGGGGGGTCCTAGCACAGATACGCAGTATTTT. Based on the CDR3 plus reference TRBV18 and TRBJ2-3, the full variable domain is NAGVMQNPRHLVRRRGQEARLRCSPMKGHSHVYWYRQLPEEGLKFMVYLQKENIIDESGMPKERFSAEFPKEGPSILRIQQVVRGDSAAYFCASSGLAGGPSTDTQYFGPGTRLTVL.

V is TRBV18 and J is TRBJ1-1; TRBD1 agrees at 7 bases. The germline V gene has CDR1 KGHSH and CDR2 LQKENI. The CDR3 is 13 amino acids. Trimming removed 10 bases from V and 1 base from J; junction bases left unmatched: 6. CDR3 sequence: CATRGQSNTEAFF. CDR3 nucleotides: TGTGCCACGAGGGGACAGTCGAACACTGAAGCTTTCTTT.

CDR3: CASNPGGLAAAGQYF. The CDR3 bases are TGTGCCAGCAACCCCGGAGGACTAGCGGCGGCTGGGCAGTATTTT. This chain links TRBV28 with TRBJ2-3; 10 bases match TRBD2. The ends lost 7 bases at V and 11 bases at J; junction bases unmatched: 15. Germline CDR1 and CDR2: MDHEN and SYDVKM. The CDR3 totals 15 residues.

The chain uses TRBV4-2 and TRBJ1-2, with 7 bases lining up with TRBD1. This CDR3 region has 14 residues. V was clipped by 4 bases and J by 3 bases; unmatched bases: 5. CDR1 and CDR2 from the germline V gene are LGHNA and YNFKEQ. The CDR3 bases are TGTGCCAGCAGCCCCGGGGACAGAGACTATGGCTACACCTTC. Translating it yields CASSPGDRDYGYTF.

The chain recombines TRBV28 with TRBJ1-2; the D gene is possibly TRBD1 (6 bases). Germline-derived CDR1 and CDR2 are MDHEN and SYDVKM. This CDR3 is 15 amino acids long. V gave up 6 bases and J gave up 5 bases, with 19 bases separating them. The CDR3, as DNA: TGTGCCAGCAGCTCCGACAGGTCCTTTGGGTATGGCTACACCTTC. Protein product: CASSSDRSFGYGYTF.

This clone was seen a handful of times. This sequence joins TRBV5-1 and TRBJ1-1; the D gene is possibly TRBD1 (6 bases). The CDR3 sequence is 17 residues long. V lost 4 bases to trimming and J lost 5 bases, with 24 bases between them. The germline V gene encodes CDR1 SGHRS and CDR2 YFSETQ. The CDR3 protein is CASSPLGQGRGRTEAFF. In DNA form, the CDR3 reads TGCGCCAGCAGCCCCCTTGGGCAGGGGAGGGGAAGGACTGAAGCTTTCTTT.

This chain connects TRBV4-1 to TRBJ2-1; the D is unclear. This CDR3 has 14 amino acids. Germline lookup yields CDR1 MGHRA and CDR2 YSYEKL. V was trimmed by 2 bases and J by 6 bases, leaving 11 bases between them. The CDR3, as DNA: TGCGCCAGCAGCCAAATGACTGAACGCAATGAGCAGTTCTTC. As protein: CASSQMTERNEQFF.

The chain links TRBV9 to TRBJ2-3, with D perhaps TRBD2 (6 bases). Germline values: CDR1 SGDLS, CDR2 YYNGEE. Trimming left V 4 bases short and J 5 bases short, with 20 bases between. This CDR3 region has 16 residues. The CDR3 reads CASSPRWRGSGDTQYF. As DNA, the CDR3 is TGTGCCAGCAGCCCCAGATGGCGGGGATCGGGAGATACGCAGTATTTT.

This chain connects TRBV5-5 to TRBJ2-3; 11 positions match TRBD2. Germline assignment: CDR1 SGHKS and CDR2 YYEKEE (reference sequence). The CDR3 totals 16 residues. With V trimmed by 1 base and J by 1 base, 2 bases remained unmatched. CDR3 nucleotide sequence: TGTGCCAGCAGCTTGTCTAGCGGGGGGCGCACAGATACGCAGTATTTT. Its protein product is CASSLSSGGRTDTQYF.

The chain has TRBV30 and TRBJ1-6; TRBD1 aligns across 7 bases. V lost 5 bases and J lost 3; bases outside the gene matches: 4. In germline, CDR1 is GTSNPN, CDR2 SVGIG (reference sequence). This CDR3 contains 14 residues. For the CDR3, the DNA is TGTGCCTGGGCGGGACAGATCTATAATTCACCCCTCCACTTT. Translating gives CAWAGQIYNSPLHF.

The CDR3 nucleotides are TGTGCCAGCAGCTTACAGGCGGCCAATCAGCCCCAGCATTTT. Its protein product is CASSLQAANQPQHF. The V call is TRBV5-6, the J call TRBJ1-5; possibly TRBD1 for D (5 bases). Germline-derived CDR1 and CDR2 are SGHDT and YYEEEE. Trimming removed 2 bases at V and 3 bases at J, with 9 bases between. The CDR3 length is 14 residues.

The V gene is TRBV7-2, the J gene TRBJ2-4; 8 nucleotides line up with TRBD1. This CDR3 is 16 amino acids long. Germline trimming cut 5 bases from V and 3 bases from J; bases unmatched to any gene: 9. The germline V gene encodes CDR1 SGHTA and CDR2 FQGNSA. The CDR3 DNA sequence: TGTGCCAGCAGCCAAGGACAGGGATTACGCAAAAACATTCAGTACTTC. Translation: CASSQGQGLRKNIQYF. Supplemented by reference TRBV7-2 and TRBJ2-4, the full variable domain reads GAGVSQSPSNKVTEKGKDVELRCDPISGHTALYWYRQSLGQGLEFLIYFQGNSAPDKSGLPSDRFSAERTGGSVSTLTIQRTQQEDSAVYLCASSQGQGLRKNIQYFGAGTRLSVL.

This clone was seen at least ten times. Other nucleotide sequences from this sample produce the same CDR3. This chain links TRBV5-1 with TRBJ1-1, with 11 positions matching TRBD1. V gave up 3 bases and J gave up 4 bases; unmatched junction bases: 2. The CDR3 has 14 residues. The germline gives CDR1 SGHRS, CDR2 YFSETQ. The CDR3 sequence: CASSWGTGGTEAFF. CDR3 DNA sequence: TGCGCCAGCAGCTGGGGGACAGGGGGCACTGAAGCTTTCTTT. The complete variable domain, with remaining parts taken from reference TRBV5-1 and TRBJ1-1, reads KAGVTQTPRYLIKTRGQQVTLSCSPISGHRSVSWYQQTPGQGLQFLFEYFSETQRNKGNFPGRFSGRQFSNSRSEMNVSTLELGDSALYLCASSWGTGGTEAFFGQGTRLTVV.

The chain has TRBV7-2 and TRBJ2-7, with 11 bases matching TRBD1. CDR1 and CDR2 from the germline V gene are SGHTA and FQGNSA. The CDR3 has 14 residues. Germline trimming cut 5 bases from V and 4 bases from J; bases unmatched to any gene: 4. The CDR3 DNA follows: TGTGCCAGCAGCCCCCGGGACAGGGGGTACGAGCAGTACTTC. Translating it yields CASSPRDRGYEQYF.

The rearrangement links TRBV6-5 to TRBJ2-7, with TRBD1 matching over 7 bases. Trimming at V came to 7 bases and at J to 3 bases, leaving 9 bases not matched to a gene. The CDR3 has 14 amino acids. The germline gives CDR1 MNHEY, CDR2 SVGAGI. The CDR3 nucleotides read TGTGCCAGCACCTACGGGACAGTTTACTACGAGCAGTACTTC. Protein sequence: CASTYGTVYYEQYF.

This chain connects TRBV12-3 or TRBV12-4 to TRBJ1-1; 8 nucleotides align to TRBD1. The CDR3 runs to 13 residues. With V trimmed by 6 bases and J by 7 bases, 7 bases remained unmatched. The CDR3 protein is CASSPGQGLEAFF. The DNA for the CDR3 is TGTGCCAGCAGCCCTGGACAGGGACTTGAAGCTTTCTTT.

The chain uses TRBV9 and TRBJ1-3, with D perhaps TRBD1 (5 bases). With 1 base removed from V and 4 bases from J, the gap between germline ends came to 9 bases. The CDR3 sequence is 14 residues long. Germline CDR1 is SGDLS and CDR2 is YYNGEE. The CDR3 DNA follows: TGTGCCAGCAGCGTAACAACAGGAGGAAACACCATATATTTT. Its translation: CASSVTTGGNTIYF.

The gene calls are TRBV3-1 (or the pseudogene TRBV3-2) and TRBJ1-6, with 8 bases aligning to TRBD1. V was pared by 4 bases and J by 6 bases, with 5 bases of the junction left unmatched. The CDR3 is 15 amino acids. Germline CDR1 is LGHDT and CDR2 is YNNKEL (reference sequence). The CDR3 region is CASSRGQGGNSPLHF. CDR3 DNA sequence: TGTGCCAGCAGCCGTGGACAGGGTGGTAATTCACCCCTCCACTTT.